This T cell receptor (beta chain) came from a study of cytomegalovirus exposure and HLA in healthy donors. Looking at the study overall: Tens of millions of unique TCRs, all from HLA-typed donors, were included in an early release of the data.

The study's findings and limits: In vitro experiments confirmed that a few CMV-associated chains were specific for CMV antigens.

The PCR made use of 60 Vbeta and 13 Jbeta primers. The data were produced by immunoSEQ multiplex PCR, yet TCRdb's version contains in-frame clones alone and is incomplete. The sample includes fewer than 250,000 clones, about four fifths of them seen just once. Points on this clone: The target antigen is unknown.

There are 14 residues in the CDR3. Unmatched junction bases numbered 2, after V lost 2 bases and J lost 4 bases. Germline V gene lookup returns CDR1 MRHNA and CDR2 SNTAGT. The TCR sequence derives from a man aged 35 to 55 in good health and CMV-seropositive. Sequencing was performed on PBMCs. The gene calls are TRBV6-4 and TRBJ1-2, with 9 bases lining up with TRBD1. The CDR3: CASSDGQGTYGYTF. The CDR3 nucleotides are TGTGCCAGCAGTGACGGACAGGGGACCTATGGCTACACCTTC.